A selection of T cell receptor beta chains follows, all from one sample in a study of Ad26.COV2.S vaccination and SARS-CoV-2 variants. Only in-frame clones appear in the TCRdb table, and some are missing; sequencing was by immunoSEQ multiplex PCR. The sample has some 340,000 clones, 85% seen once. The source was peripheral blood, collected in a trial of Ad26.COV2.S vaccine versus placebo. The receptors come from a person aged 18-60 years who received the Ad26.COV2.S COVID-19 vaccine or a placebo. Each CDR3 is given with its conserved first and last residue. Each record gives: V gene, D gene, J gene, clone size, CDR3 DNA, CDR3 protein. D genes are given only for firm matches. Some rows have no size entry. The others give once, few or many, or a class for an expanded clone.

TRBV6-4	-	TRBJ2-3	-	TGTGCCAGCAAGGCGACAGGCGCAGATACGCAGTATTTT	CASKATGADTQYF
TRBV3-1/TRBV3-2	-	TRBJ2-3	-	TGTGCCAGCAGCCAAAGGAACACAGATACGCAGTATTTT	CASSQRNTDTQYF
TRBV6-1	-	TRBJ2-7	-	TGTGCCAGCAGTGACCCTGGCAGGATTCAGTACTTC	CASSDPGRIQYF
TRBV27	-	TRBJ1-5	-	TGTGCCAGCAGTTTAACGGCGGGCAATCAGCCCCAGCATTTT	CASSLTAGNQPQHF
TRBV28	TRBD1	TRBJ1-1	once	TGTGCCAGCAGTTCTCCGATGGACAGGACAGCTTTCTTT	CASSSPMDRTAFF
TRBV5-1	TRBD1	TRBJ1-1	-	TGCGCCAGCAGCTTATACCAGGGGGGGAACACTGAAGCTTTCTTT	CASSLYQGGNTEAFF
TRBV27	TRBD1	TRBJ1-1	-	TGTGCCAGCGGACTCGGTCCGACAGGGGTAATGGAAGCTTTCTTT	CASGLGPTGVMEAFF
TRBV3-1/TRBV3-2	-	TRBJ2-5	-	TGTGCCAGCAGCCAAGATATGGGGCATACCCAGTACTTC	CASSQDMGHTQYF
TRBV19	TRBD2	TRBJ2-1	-	TGTGCCAGTAGTATTAGTAGCGGGGACGTCGATGAGCAGTTCTTC	CASSISSGDVDEQFF
TRBV5-1	-	TRBJ2-3	-	TGCGCCAGCAGTGACAGGACTAGCACAGATACGCAGTATTTT	CASSDRTSTDTQYF
TRBV28	-	TRBJ2-6	-	TGTGCCAGCAGTGGCCGGGGCCCTGGGGCCAACGTCCTGACTTTC	CASSGRGPGANVLTF
TRBV28	-	TRBJ1-1	once	TGTGCCAGCCCGGCGGGGGCGCAGGTAGAACAAACTGAAGCTTTCTTT	CASPAGAQVEQTEAFF
TRBV12-3/TRBV12-4	-	TRBJ1-4	-	TGTGCCAGCAGTGGACCGTCTAATGAAAAACTGTTTTTT	CASSGPSNEKLFF
TRBV27	TRBD1	TRBJ1-5	-	TGTGCCAGTCCCGAAGGGGGCAAAAATCAGCCCCAGCATTTT	CASPEGGKNQPQHF
TRBV28	-	TRBJ1-4	-	TGTGCCAGCAGTCCCCCCAGGAGGCCAACTAATGAAAAACTGTTTTTT	CASSPPRRPTNEKLFF
TRBV5-1	-	TRBJ1-2	-	TGCGCCAGCAGCCTAAGGACGGTCAACTATGGCTACACCTTC	CASSLRTVNYGYTF
TRBV5-1	-	TRBJ2-2	-	TGCGCCAGCAGCTTGGCCGTCGGGAACACCGGGGAGCTGTTTTTT	CASSLAVGNTGELFF
TRBV11-3	TRBD1	TRBJ2-2	-	TGTGCCAGCAGCTTAGATAGGGGGCGGATGAACACCGGGGAGCTGTTTTTT	CASSLDRGRMNTGELFF
TRBV6-5	-	TRBJ1-2	-	TGTGCCAGCACCTTGGGGGCCTCTAACTATGGCTACACCTTC	CASTLGASNYGYTF
TRBV18	-	TRBJ2-7	-	TGTGCCAGCTCAACAGGGAGCTCCTACGAGCAGTACTTC	CASSTGSSYEQYF
TRBV7-2	-	TRBJ1-3	-	TGTGCCAGCAGCCCGGACACGTACTCTGGAAACACCATATATTTT	CASSPDTYSGNTIYF
TRBV5-5	-	TRBJ2-7	-	TGTGCCAGCCCAACAGGGAATATCCACGAGCAGTACTTC	CASPTGNIHEQYF
TRBV28	-	TRBJ1-3	-	TGTGCCAGCAGTTTGGTTCGGGGCGCTGGAAACACCATATATTTT	CASSLVRGAGNTIYF
TRBV4-2	TRBD2	TRBJ2-7	medium-sized	TGTGCCAGCAGCCAAAGGACTAGCGGGGGGGCCGAGCAGTACTTC	CASSQRTSGGAEQYF
TRBV24-1	-	TRBJ2-1	-	TGTGCCACCAGTGACCAGGGGGGTGGAACTAGCGGCTACTACAATGAGCAGTTCTTC	CATSDQGGGTSGYYNEQFF
TRBV9	TRBD2	TRBJ2-3	-	TGTGCCAGCAGCGTAAGGGTAGCGGGGGAGGCAGATACGCAGTATTTT	CASSVRVAGEADTQYF
TRBV3-1/TRBV3-2	-	TRBJ1-1	once	TGTGCCAGCAGCCAATTTAATCCGGGCAGGCTGAACACTGAAGCTTTCTTT	CASSQFNPGRLNTEAFF
TRBV18	-	TRBJ1-2	-	TGTGCCAGCTCACCAAGCGACAACTATGGCTACACCTTC	CASSPSDNYGYTF
TRBV18	TRBD1	TRBJ1-1	-	TGTGCCAGCTCACCACAGGGGGCCGTAGTCACTGAAGCTTTCTTT	CASSPQGAVVTEAFF
TRBV10-2	TRBD2	TRBJ2-7	few	TGCGCCAGCAGTGAGCCGAGGCTAGCGGGGGGCTACGAGCAGTACTTC	CASSEPRLAGGYEQYF
TRBV2	-	TRBJ2-7	-	TGTGCCAGCAGCGGCGGGACAGTTGCCTACGAGCAGTACTTC	CASSGGTVAYEQYF
TRBV7-2	-	TRBJ2-1	few	TGTGCCAGCAGCTTAAGGTACAATGAGCAGTTCTTC	CASSLRYNEQFF
TRBV9	-	TRBJ1-4	-	TGTGCCAGCAGCCCCGAAAGGTCCCAGGTGTGGGAAAAACTGTTTTTT	CASSPERSQVWEKLFF
TRBV9	-	TRBJ1-2	few	TGTGCCAGCAGCGTAGATCCAGGGGCTAACTATGGCTACACCTTC	CASSVDPGANYGYTF
TRBV15	TRBD1	TRBJ2-7	once	TGTGCCACCAGCACCAAGGACAGGGGCCTTCGCTACGAGCAGTACTTC	CATSTKDRGLRYEQYF
TRBV24-1	TRBD1	TRBJ1-4	-	TGTGCCACCAGTGATTCAGGGGGAACTAATGAAAAACTGTTTTTT	CATSDSGGTNEKLFF
TRBV28	-	TRBJ1-2	-	TGTGCCAGCAGTGCTATCAGTGGGAGCGGCTACACCTTC	CASSAISGSGYTF
TRBV5-1	-	TRBJ1-4	-	TGCGCCAGCAGCTTGGATAGGGTTTCTAATGAAAAACTGTTTTTT	CASSLDRVSNEKLFF
TRBV29-1	TRBD1	TRBJ2-3	-	TGCAGCGTTGAAGAGACGGGACAGATTAGCACAGATACGCAGTATTTT	CSVEETGQISTDTQYF
TRBV6-5	-	TRBJ1-5	once	TGTGCCAGGGGTGGGGATCAGCCCCAGCATTTT	CARGGDQPQHF
TRBV5-6	-	TRBJ2-2	-	TGTGCCAGCAGCTTGGCGTCGGGGGAGCTGTTTTTT	CASSLASGELFF
TRBV7-8	-	TRBJ2-7	-	TGTGCCAGCAGCGCCCGGGGTTTATCGGCCGAGCAGTACTTC	CASSARGLSAEQYF
TRBV2	-	TRBJ1-3	-	TGTGCCAGCAGTGAAATGACAGGAAGCTCTGGAAACACCATATATTTT	CASSEMTGSSGNTIYF
TRBV18	-	TRBJ1-6	-	TGTGCCAGCTCACCACCATCAAGGGAACCCCTCCACTTT	CASSPPSREPLHF
TRBV6-2/TRBV6-3	-	TRBJ1-1	-	TGTGCCAGCAGTTATGTAAGGGGGACTGAAGCTTTCTTT	CASSYVRGTEAFF
TRBV7-2	-	TRBJ1-2	once	TGTGCCAGCAGCTTAGAGTGGAGATATACGGGTGGCTACACCTTC	CASSLEWRYTGGYTF